These 30 T cell receptor beta chains came from one sample sequenced in a study of blood T cell repertoires in COVID-19. Clones were sequenced by immunoSEQ multiplex PCR, and TCRdb holds only the in-frame ones, with some missing. The sample shows about 180,000 clones, over 70% of them seen only once. Sequences were obtained from PBMCs or T cells enriched from blood (not recorded which). These receptors were collected from a middle-aged woman with acute COVID-19.

This sequence joins TRBV3-1 (or the pseudogene TRBV3-2) and TRBJ2-3; TRBD1 aligns across 10 bases. The CDR3 contains 14 residues. V was clipped by 6 bases and J by 5 bases; unmatched bases: 5. The germline gives CDR1 LGHDT, CDR2 YNNKEL (reference sequence). Written as DNA, the CDR3 is TGTGCCAGCAGTCCCGACAGGGGGCGAGATACGCAGTATTTT. Its protein is CASSPDRGRDTQYF.

This clone appeared a few times. This chain links TRBV10-3 with TRBJ1-1, with D uncertain. The V and J ends lost 2 bases and 11 bases respectively, with 12 bases between them. The CDR3 length is 12 residues. Germline V CDR1 and CDR2: ENHRY, SYGVKD. The CDR3 reads CAISELRMWAFF. The CDR3 bases are TGTGCCATCAGTGAGCTACGTATGTGGGCTTTCTTT.

This clone has just one count. The V call is TRBV5-1, the J call TRBJ2-3; 8 bases map to TRBD2. Germline CDR1 reads SGHRS; CDR2 reads YFSETQ. The length of the CDR3 is 15 residues. The ends lost 4 bases at V and 0 bases at J; junction bases unmatched: 4. CDR3 loop: CASSVGLGSTDTQYF. The CDR3 region has the DNA TGCGCCAGCAGCGTGGGACTAGGGAGCACAGATACGCAGTATTTT.

The V call is TRBV10-3, the J call TRBJ2-3, with 7 positions matching TRBD2. The CDR3 length is 17 residues. CDR1 is ENHRY, CDR2 SYGVKD, per germline. V shed 0 bases and J 2 bases; nucleotides not matched to a gene: 8. DNA of the CDR3: TGTGCCATCAGTGAGTCAGGGAGGGGAGAAAACACAGATACGCAGTATTTT. It codes for CAISESGRGENTDTQYF.

This clone was observed at least ten times. The chain joins TRBV12-3 or TRBV12-4 to TRBJ1-5, with D possibly matching TRBD1 (5 bases). CDR3 size: 13 residues. V was cut by 3 bases and J by 6 bases, with 9 bases left in between. CDR3 region: CASSFRGGQPQHF. Here the CDR3 DNA reads TGTGCCAGCAGTTTTAGGGGTGGTCAGCCCCAGCATTTT.

The chain carries TRBV5-6 and TRBJ2-4; 10 nucleotides match TRBD2. V trimming: 2 bases; J trimming: 10 bases; junction bases outside the gene matches: 9. The CDR3 runs to 15 residues. Germline V gene data show CDR1 as SGHDT and CDR2 as YYEEEE. The CDR3 loop is CASSFQPSGSGIQYF. In DNA, the CDR3 is TGTGCCAGCAGCTTTCAGCCTAGCGGGAGTGGTATTCAGTACTTC.

The V and J genes are TRBV9 and TRBJ2-1, with D uncertain. CDR1 is SGDLS and CDR2 is YYNGEE in the germline V gene. This CDR3 is 15 amino acids long. V lost 4 bases, J lost 6 bases, and 17 bases lay in between. The CDR3 reads CASSFSGLSSNEQFF. In nucleotides, the CDR3 is TGTGCCAGCAGCTTTAGTGGGCTCTCCAGCAATGAGCAGTTCTTC.

The rearrangement links TRBV6-6 to TRBJ1-3; unclear D gene. The CDR3 is 16 residues long. V was pared by 2 bases and J by 0 bases, with 11 bases between. CDR1 is MNHNY, CDR2 SVGAGI, per germline (reference sequence). CDR3 nucleotide sequence: TGTGCCAGCAGTTACATTTCTCGGGGCTCTGGAAACACCATATATTTT. It codes for CASSYISRGSGNTIYF.

This chain links TRBV11-3 with TRBJ1-2; possibly TRBD1 for D (5 bases). The germline gives CDR1 SGHNT, CDR2 YENEEA. The germline V and J ends were trimmed by 0 bases and 3 bases, with 20 bases remaining between them. The length of the CDR3 is 18 residues. CDR3 amino acids: CASSLEGGFRDGHYGYTF. Written as DNA, the CDR3 is TGTGCCAGCAGCTTAGAGGGGGGATTCCGGGACGGACACTATGGCTACACCTTC. Full variable domain (missing parts from reference TRBV11-3 and TRBJ1-2): EAGVVQSPRYKIIEKKQPVAFWCNPISGHNTLYWYLQNLGQGPELLIRYENEEAVDDSQLPKDRFSAERLKGVDSTLKIQPAELGDSAVYLCASSLEGGFRDGHYGYTFGSGTRLTVV.

The V and J genes are TRBV5-1 and TRBJ2-2; 10 positions agree with TRBD2. This CDR3 has 16 amino acids. The germline V gene has CDR1 SGHRS and CDR2 YFSETQ. Trimming removed 4 bases from V and 0 bases from J; junction bases left unmatched: 3. For the CDR3, the DNA is TGCGCCAGCAGCGGAACTAGCGGGACGAACACCGGGGAGCTGTTTTTT. The encoded protein is CASSGTSGTNTGELFF.

The chain joins TRBV11-2 to TRBJ2-1; D ambiguous. CDR1 is SGHAT and CDR2 is FQNNGV in the germline V gene. Trimming cost V 0 bases and J 5 bases, with 8 bases left between them. CDR3 length equals 14 residues. CDR3: CASSLDLSNNEQFF. CDR3 sequence (DNA): TGTGCCAGCAGCTTAGATCTCAGTAACAATGAGCAGTTCTTC. The whole variable domain, remainder taken from reference TRBV11-2 and TRBJ2-1, is EAGVAQSPRYKIIEKRQSVAFWCNPISGHATLYWYQQILGQGPKLLIQFQNNGVVDDSQLPKDRFSAERLKGVDSTLKIQPAKLEDSAVYLCASSLDLSNNEQFFGPGTRLTVL.

J is TRBJ2-4 and V is TRBV5-4; TRBD2 matches at 7 bases. The ends lost 0 bases at V and 7 bases at J; junction bases unmatched: 4. CDR1 and CDR2 from the germline V gene are SGHNT and YYREEE (reference sequence). The CDR3 spans 14 residues. The CDR3 nucleotides read TGTGCCAGCAGCTTGGAGCGGGGAACGAACATTCAGTACTTC. It is translated as CASSLERGTNIQYF.

The CDR3: CATSRDTRGGDEQFF. In nucleotides, the CDR3 is TGTGCCACCAGCAGAGATACCAGAGGGGGCGATGAGCAGTTCTTC. The rearrangement links TRBV15 to TRBJ2-1; 7 positions agree with TRBD1. The CDR3 consists of 15 residues. J gave up 8 bases and V 0 bases, and 7 bases lay outside the gene matches. Germline V gene sequence: CDR1 LNHNV, CDR2 YYDKDF (reference sequence).

This clone was counted only a few times. V and J are TRBV19 and TRBJ2-5; TRBD1 agrees at 8 bases. Germline V CDR1 and CDR2: LNHDA, SQIVND (reference sequence). CDR3 length: 13 residues. Trimming took 9 bases from V and 8 from J; bases not matched to a gene: 11. The CDR3 sequence: CASQGQAWNTQYF. In DNA, the CDR3 is TGTGCCAGCCAGGGACAGGCCTGGAACACCCAGTACTTC.

The genes are TRBV25-1 and TRBJ1-1, with TRBD1 identical over 11 bases. V lost 3 bases and J lost 0; bases outside the gene matches: 9. This CDR3 comprises 18 residues. Germline V gene lookup returns CDR1 MGHDK and CDR2 SYGVNS. As DNA, the CDR3 is TGTGCCAGCAGTGAGATCCCTGGGACAGGGGGATTGAACACTGAAGCTTTCTTT. Protein product: CASSEIPGTGGLNTEAFF.

The chain links TRBV18 to TRBJ2-4; 8 bases align to TRBD1. Germline values: CDR1 KGHSH, CDR2 LQKENI. Trimming cost V 2 bases and J 0 bases; bases outside gene matches: 3. The CDR3 is made up of 16 amino acids. As DNA, the CDR3 is TGTGCCAGCTCACCAGTGGACAGGGTAGCCAAAAACATTCAGTACTTC. It encodes CASSPVDRVAKNIQYF. Full variable domain (rest looked up from reference TRBV18 and TRBJ2-4): NAGVMQNPRHLVRRRGQEARLRCSPMKGHSHVYWYRQLPEEGLKFMVYLQKENIIDESGMPKERFSAEFPKEGPSILRIQQVVRGDSAAYFCASSPVDRVAKNIQYFGAGTRLSVL.

This rearrangement joins TRBV4-1 to TRBJ2-3; 15 nucleotides line up with TRBD2. The CDR3 spans 19 residues. Germline values: CDR1 MGHRA, CDR2 YSYEKL. Trimming cost V 4 bases and J 8 bases; bases outside gene matches: 16. CDR3: CASSLTQNGLAGGPGTQYF. As DNA, the CDR3 is TGCGCCAGCAGCCTAACGCAAAATGGACTAGCGGGAGGGCCTGGTACGCAGTATTTT.

J is TRBJ1-1 and V is TRBV20-1; 7 bases map to TRBD1. Germline V gives CDR1 DFQATT, CDR2 SNEGSKA (reference sequence). The CDR3 contains 11 residues. The V and J ends lost 6 bases and 10 bases, in that order; junction bases with no gene match: 8. The CDR3 loop reads CSAPLGGRAFF. CDR3 bases: TGCAGTGCCCCTTTAGGGGGCCGAGCTTTCTTT.

This chain joins TRBV28 and TRBJ1-1, with 11 positions matching TRBD1. Germline V gene data show CDR1 as MDHEN and CDR2 as SYDVKM. The V segment lost 5 bases and the J segment 4 bases; nucleotides outside the gene matches: 6. CDR3 length: 15 residues. The CDR3, as DNA: TGTGCCAGCAGTCGCCGGGGACAGGGGGGCACTGAAGCTTTCTTT. This encodes CASSRRGQGGTEAFF.

V and J are TRBV10-3 and TRBJ2-1; 7 bases map to TRBD1. The CDR3 sequence is 15 residues long. Germline-derived CDR1 and CDR2 are ENHRY and SYGVKD. V lost 6 bases, J lost 2 bases, and 7 bases stayed unmatched. CDR3 residues: CAISTGVSPYNEQFF. The CDR3 nucleotides are TGTGCCATCAGCACAGGGGTCTCACCCTACAATGAGCAGTTCTTC.

The chain has TRBV30 and TRBJ2-1, with 9 positions matching TRBD2. Losses at the gene ends were 0 bases for V and 10 bases for J; bases not matched to a gene: 16. Germline V CDR1 and CDR2: GTSNPN, SVGIG (reference sequence). This CDR3 has 17 amino acids. This chain's CDR3 is CAWSVQRVAGGPWEQFF. The CDR3 DNA reads as TGTGCCTGGAGTGTACAGAGGGTGGCGGGAGGGCCATGGGAGCAGTTCTTC.

This clone showed up just once. The chain recombines TRBV27 with TRBJ1-2, with D possibly TRBD1 on 6 matching bases. This CDR3 is 15 amino acids long. The germline gives CDR1 MNHEY, CDR2 SMNVEV (reference sequence). Between the trimmed V and J ends, which lost 3 bases and 1 base, there was a span of 12 bases. The CDR3 loop reads CASSFGGANNYGYTF. Written as DNA, the CDR3 is TGTGCCAGCAGTTTCGGGGGGGCCAATAACTATGGCTACACCTTC.

The V call is TRBV5-1, the J call TRBJ2-3; no clear D. Germline V gene sequence: CDR1 SGHRS, CDR2 YFSETQ. This CDR3 is built from 15 residues. Between the trimmed V and J ends, which lost 0 bases and 2 bases, there was a span of 10 bases. Here the CDR3 reads CASSLGSPLTDTQYF. DNA for the CDR3: TGCGCCAGCAGCTTGGGTTCCCCCCTCACAGATACGCAGTATTTT.

The chain uses TRBV27 and TRBJ1-5; 8 bases map to TRBD1. Per the germline V gene, CDR1 is MNHEY and CDR2 is SMNVEV (reference sequence). V lost 8 bases and J lost 3; bases outside the gene matches: 18. The CDR3 has 18 residues. The CDR3 coding sequence is TGTGCCAGCCATACCTGGACAGGGCGAGGGTATATCAATCAGCCCCAGCATTTT. Amino acids: CASHTWTGRGYINQPQHF.

This clone was picked up a small number of times. V gene TRBV29-1 combines with J gene TRBJ1-4, with D unclear. From germline, CDR1 is SQVTM and CDR2 ANQGSEA. The CDR3 extends over 11 amino acids. V was trimmed by 2 bases and J by 4 bases, leaving 2 bases between them. CDR3 sequence: CSVERNEKLFF. The CDR3 DNA is TGCAGCGTTGAACGTAATGAAAAACTGTTTTTT.

This chain connects TRBV2 to TRBJ2-1; 8 positions agree with TRBD2. CDR1 is SNHLY, CDR2 FYNNEI, per germline. Trimming cost V 4 bases and J 0 bases; bases outside gene matches: 11. This CDR3 comprises 18 residues. This CDR3 reads CASSGRLAPTSSYNEQFF. DNA for the CDR3: TGTGCCAGCAGTGGACGACTAGCGCCGACGAGCTCCTACAATGAGCAGTTCTTC. Complete variable domain (other parts from reference TRBV2 and TRBJ2-1): EPEVTQTPSHQVTQMGQEVILRCVPISNHLYFYWYRQILGQKVEFLVSFYNNEISEKSEIFDDQFSVERPDGSNFTLKIRSTKLEDSAMYFCASSGRLAPTSSYNEQFFGPGTRLTVL.

Regarding this clone: At one end the junction does not follow the germline gene, possibly because of a read error. The gene calls are TRBV5-1 and TRBJ1-2; 10 bases fit TRBD1. The length of the CDR3 is 16 residues. CDR1 is SGHRS and CDR2 is YFSETQ in the germline V gene. CDR3 DNA sequence: TGCGCCAGCAGCCGGGGACAGGGGACGGTTTTCTCGGGTTTCGCCTTC. This encodes CASSRGQGTVFSGFAF.

The chain is built from TRBV14 and TRBJ2-1; TRBD1 aligns across 7 bases. The CDR3 has 15 amino acids. Germline loops: CDR1 SGHDN, CDR2 FVKESK. V shed 5 bases, J shed 2 bases, and the junction held 6 bases outside the gene matches. CDR3 sequence: CASSSRGTTYNEQFF. CDR3 nucleotides: TGTGCCAGCAGCTCCAGGGGGACAACCTACAATGAGCAGTTCTTC.

This sequence joins TRBV5-1 and TRBJ2-7, with 7 bases aligning to TRBD1. This CDR3 region has 13 residues. After removal of 0 bases from V and 5 bases from J, the junction contained 2 bases not matched to a gene. The germline CDR1 and CDR2 sequences are SGHRS and YFSETQ. In nucleotides, the CDR3 is TGCGCCAGCAGCTTGGGAGACAGGGACGAGCAGTACTTC. Protein: CASSLGDRDEQYF.

This clone has more than one count but fewer than ten. This rearrangement joins TRBV12-5 to TRBJ1-3; D is undetermined. There are 15 residues in the CDR3. Per the germline V gene, CDR1 is LGHNT and CDR2 is FRNRAP. V lost 7 bases to trimming and J lost 0 bases, with 13 bases between them. The CDR3 DNA sequence: TGTGCTAGTGACCGAGGCGTACTCTCTGGAAACACCATATATTTT. Protein: CASDRGVLSGNTIYF.